Listed here are 7 T cell receptor beta chains from one sample, sequenced in a study of shared clonotypes between healthy human individuals. TCRdb's copy holds only in-frame clones and misses some; the assay was immunoSEQ multiplex PCR. The sample carries hundreds of thousands of clones, around two thirds recorded once. The material sequenced was memory CD4+ T cells sorted from blood. Subset noted: CD45RA-negative fraction. The receptor set was obtained from a woman aged 25 to 39 in good health.

Regarding this clone: The sample contains more than one DNA sequence encoding this CDR3. The V gene is TRBV28, the J gene TRBJ2-7, with 10 nucleotides matching TRBD2. Trimming removed 2 bases from V and 4 bases from J; junction bases left unmatched: 5. The CDR3 loop spans 15 amino acids. The germline V gene encodes CDR1 MDHEN and CDR2 SYDVKM. As DNA, the CDR3 is TGTGCCAGCAGTTTAAGTCTAGCGGGAGTGTACGAGCAGTACTTC. Translation: CASSLSLAGVYEQYF.

Concerning this clone itself: The same CDR3 is also encoded by other DNA sequences in this sample. The chain couples TRBV11-2 to TRBJ2-7, with a possible D match to TRBD1 (5 bases). Germline V lookup: CDR1 SGHAT, CDR2 FQNNGV. V lost 2 bases and J 6 bases, leaving 8 bases between the germline ends. The CDR3 loop spans 12 amino acids. CDR3 in amino acids: CASSLQGLEQYF. The DNA for the CDR3 is TGTGCCAGCAGCTTACAGGGCCTCGAGCAGTACTTC.

The chain is built from TRBV28 and TRBJ2-1; 7 nucleotides line up with TRBD1. Germline trimming cut 6 bases from V and 15 bases from J; bases unmatched to any gene: 11. This CDR3 has 12 residues. Looked up from germline, CDR1 is MDHEN and CDR2 is SYDVKM. For the CDR3, the DNA is TGTGCCAGCAGCCGTTCGACAGGGTTCACGTTCTTC. It specifies CASSRSTGFTFF.

This clone was detected only a few times. The chain combines TRBV5-5 with TRBJ1-1; possible D gene TRBD1, 6 bases. Trimming shortened V by 4 bases and J by 2 bases, and 18 bases separated the two germline ends. The germline V gene has CDR1 SGHKS and CDR2 YYEKEE (reference sequence). The CDR3 covers 16 residues. In DNA, the CDR3 is TGTGCCAGCAGCCCGAGTACTGGCAGGGGTAACACTGAAGCTTTCTTT. Translation: CASSPSTGRGNTEAFF.

Here the CDR3 reads CATSRDLAGSEQYF. CDR3 in DNA: TGTGCCACCAGCAGAGATCTTGCAGGTAGCGAGCAGTACTTC. The V call is TRBV15, the J call TRBJ2-7; D ambiguous. CDR1 is LNHNV and CDR2 is YYDKDF in the germline V gene (reference sequence). The V and J ends lost 0 bases and 6 bases respectively, with 12 bases between them. This CDR3 is 14 amino acids long.

Written as DNA, the CDR3 is TGCGCCAGCAGTGAGGATCGGCTAAACTACGAGCAGTACTTC. Its translation: CASSEDRLNYEQYF. The rearrangement links TRBV10-2 to TRBJ2-7; no definite D call. In germline, CDR1 is WSHSY, CDR2 SAAADI. The CDR3 sequence is 14 residues long. V was cut by 2 bases and J by 3 bases, with 11 bases left in between.

The rearrangement uses TRBV5-5 and TRBJ2-6; 8 bases line up with TRBD1. Germline trimming cut 4 bases from V and 0 bases from J; bases unmatched to any gene: 12. CDR1 is SGHKS, CDR2 YYEKEE, per germline (reference sequence). CDR3 size: 19 residues. CDR3 bases: TGTGCCAGCAGCCAGGGGATCCGGGACAGGAGCTCTGGGGCCAACGTCCTGACTTTC. Translation gives CASSQGIRDRSSGANVLTF.